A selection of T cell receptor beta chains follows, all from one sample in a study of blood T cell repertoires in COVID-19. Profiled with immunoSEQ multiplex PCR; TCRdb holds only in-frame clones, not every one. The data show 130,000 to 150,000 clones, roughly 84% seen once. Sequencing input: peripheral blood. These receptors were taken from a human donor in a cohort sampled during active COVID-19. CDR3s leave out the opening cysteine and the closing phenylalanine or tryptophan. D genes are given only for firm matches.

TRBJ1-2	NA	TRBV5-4	ASSPPRGGENYGYT
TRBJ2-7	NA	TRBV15	ATSRAGDYEQY
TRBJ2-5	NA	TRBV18	ASSPLAARETQY
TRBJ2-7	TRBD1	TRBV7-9	ASSLDRTGSVEQY
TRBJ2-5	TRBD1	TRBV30	AWGTGSYGTQY
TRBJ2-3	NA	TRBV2	ASRGRNTQY
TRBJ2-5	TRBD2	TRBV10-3	AISRGSGERGETQY
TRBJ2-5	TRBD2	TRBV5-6	ASSTAPGGGGGETQY
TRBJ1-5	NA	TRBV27	ASSLYGPGGQPQH
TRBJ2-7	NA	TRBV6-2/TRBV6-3	ASSALRGYEQY
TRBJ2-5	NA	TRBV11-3	ASSLGGQAQETQY
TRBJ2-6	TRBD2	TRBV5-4	ASSPGGVGGANVLT
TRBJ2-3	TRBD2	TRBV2	ASSGLPWRGDTDTQY
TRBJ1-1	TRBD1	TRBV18	ASSPNRGTEAF
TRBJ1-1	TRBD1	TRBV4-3	ASSQDWGTGPNTEAF
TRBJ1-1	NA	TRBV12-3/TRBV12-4	ASSPPKNTEAF
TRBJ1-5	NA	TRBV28	ASSYGAGNQPQH
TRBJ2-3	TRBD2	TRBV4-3	ASSQALAGGYTQY
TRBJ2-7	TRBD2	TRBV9	ASSVEPSGGYEQY
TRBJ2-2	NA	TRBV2	ASSKQGTVNTGELF
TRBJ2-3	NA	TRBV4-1	ASSRLVQGNTDTQY
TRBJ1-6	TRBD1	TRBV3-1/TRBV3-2	ASSQGGGGVGSPLH
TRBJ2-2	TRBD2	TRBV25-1	ASTTRGSGGPNTGELF
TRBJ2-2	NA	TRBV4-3	ASSQDRLNTGELF
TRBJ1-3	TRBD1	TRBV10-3	AISVAGGGGNTIY
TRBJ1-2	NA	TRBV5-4	ASSSPTTRDYGYT